This T cell receptor (beta chain) was captured by sequencing in a study of human T cells and chemical hapten exposure. Between the trimmed V and J ends, which lost 4 bases and 4 bases, there was a span of 8 bases. The CDR3 spans 13 residues. The germline CDR1 and CDR2 sequences are LGHNA and YSLEER. The table lists this clonotype with a few counts. Time point specified: patch test 2, 6 weeks after DPC sensitization. Treatment described: therapeutic diphenylcyclopropenone sensitization with weekly scalp DPC. Alopecia patients deemed DPC-suitable, aged 18 to 70, excluding pregnancy. Each cDNA molecule in the library carried unique molecular identifiers. TCRdb reprocessed the RACE reads via MiXCR and lists one record per CDR3 protein. The sample consists of 20,000 to 30,000 distinct CDR3 sequences, over 9% of them appearing once.

The gene calls are TRBV4-3 and TRBJ1-5; D gene unclear. The sequencing here drew on whole blood, taken in connection with sensitization to the hapten diphenylcyclopropenone (DPC). The clonotype was recovered from a man aged 30 to 45 with alopecia areata. Some clones in this sample may be carry-over from other donors' samples. The CDR3 loop is CASSPWKNQPQHF. CDR3 nucleotide sequence: TGCGCCAGCAGCCCTTGGAAAAATCAGCCCCAGCATTTT.